Presented here are 20 T cell receptor beta chains from one specimen sequenced in a study of OX40 agonist ivuxolimab in advanced cancers. Profiled with immunoSEQ multiplex PCR; TCRdb holds only in-frame clones, not every one. The sample yields tens of thousands of clones, roughly 86% seen once. This sample comprised CD4+ or CD8+ T cells sorted from blood, obtained in a trial of the OX40 agonist ivuxolimab. These receptors all come from an adult with an advanced solid tumor such as melanoma, head and neck, liver or kidney cancer.

This clone showed up just a few times. The genes are TRBV9 and TRBJ1-2; maybe TRBD1 (5 bases). From germline, CDR1 is SGDLS and CDR2 YYNGEE. The CDR3 is 16 residues long. V was trimmed by 3 bases and J by 3 bases, leaving 18 bases between them. Here the CDR3 reads CASSADATGTDYGYTF. CDR3 bases: TGTGCCAGCAGCGCCGACGCGACCGGGACGGACTATGGCTACACCTTC. The entire variable domain, with the rest obtained from reference TRBV9 and TRBJ1-2, is as follows: DSGVTQTPKHLITATGQRVTLRCSPRSGDLSVYWYQQSLDQGLQFLIQYYNGEERAKGNILERFSAQQFPDLHSELNLSSLELGDSALYFCASSADATGTDYGYTFGSGTRLTVV.

The chain carries TRBV9 and TRBJ2-1; unclear D gene. Germline CDR1 is SGDLS and CDR2 is YYNGEE. V was clipped by 4 bases and J by 0 bases, with 14 bases between them. CDR3 length equals 16 residues. The CDR3 DNA sequence: TGTGCCAGCAGCACCCATAGCCTGAGCTCCTACAATGAGCAGTTCTTC. This gives the protein CASSTHSLSSYNEQFF.

The chain links TRBV5-4 to TRBJ1-1; 9 bases match TRBD1. The CDR3 spans 17 residues. The ends lost 7 bases at V and 1 base at J; junction bases unmatched: 14. Germline V gene data show CDR1 as SGHNT and CDR2 as YYREEE (reference sequence). DNA for the CDR3: TGTGCCAGCGGCCCTGTGGGGTCGGGACAGGGGAACACTGAAGCTTTCTTT. It is translated as CASGPVGSGQGNTEAFF.

V gene TRBV19 combines with J gene TRBJ2-1; weak D call: TRBD1 (5 bases). The V end was cut by 11 bases, the J end by 0 bases, with 14 bases between. Germline-derived CDR1 and CDR2 are LNHDA and SQIVND (reference sequence). The CDR3 contains 14 residues. The CDR3 spells CAARPDTSYNEQFF. CDR3 DNA: TGTGCCGCAAGGCCGGACACCTCCTACAATGAGCAGTTCTTC. The variable domain in full, completed from reference TRBV19 and TRBJ2-1, reads DGGITQSPKYLFRKEGQNVTLSCEQNLNHDAMYWYRQDPGQGLRLIYYSQIVNDFQKGDIAEGYSVSREKKESFPLTVTSAQKNPTAFYLCAARPDTSYNEQFFGPGTRLTVL.

The chain combines TRBV29-1 with TRBJ2-3; D unresolved. The germline V gene encodes CDR1 SQVTM and CDR2 ANQGSEA. The CDR3 spans 13 residues. V lost 5 bases to trimming and J lost 4 bases, with 13 bases between them. CDR3 DNA: TGCAGCGTTAGCCCGACGACTTCAGATACGCAGTATTTT. The encoded protein is CSVSPTTSDTQYF.

The CDR3 nucleotides read TGTGCCAGCAAACGGACGGAGTCCTCCTACGAGCAGTACTTC. It translates to CASKRTESSYEQYF. V is TRBV6-1 and J is TRBJ2-7; D unresolved. The CDR3 covers 14 residues. V lost 7 bases and J 0 bases, leaving 13 bases between the germline ends. CDR1 and CDR2 (germline): MNHNS, SASEGT.

The chain is built from TRBV7-3 and TRBJ2-2; TRBD2 matches 9 bases. The CDR3 consists of 16 residues. The germline V gene encodes CDR1 SGHTA and CDR2 FQGTGA. V was clipped by 5 bases and J by 4 bases; unmatched bases: 8. The CDR3 sequence: CASSLGAGGATGELFF. CDR3 nucleotide sequence: TGTGCCAGCAGCCTAGGGGCGGGAGGGGCCACCGGGGAGCTGTTTTTT.

The chain links TRBV27 to TRBJ2-4; D call uncertain. V was pared by 4 bases and J by 9 bases, with 10 bases between. Per germline, CDR1 MNHEY and CDR2 SMNVEV (reference sequence). The CDR3 length is 12 residues. The CDR3 nucleotides read TGTGCCAGCAGTTACGGTTTTGGCATTCAGTACTTC. Translation: CASSYGFGIQYF.

The V and J genes are TRBV18 and TRBJ2-7, with D unclear. The CDR3 length is 12 residues. Deletions cut 3 bases from V and 5 bases from J, with 8 bases between. Germline CDR1 KGHSH, CDR2 LQKENI. The CDR3 DNA reads TGTGCCAGCTCACCCGGCCCTGACGAGCAGTACTTC. It codes for CASSPGPDEQYF.

The V call is TRBV6-1, the J call TRBJ2-7; 8 bases agree with TRBD1. This CDR3 spans 14 amino acids. Losses at the gene ends were 6 bases for V and 3 bases for J; bases not matched to a gene: 7. Germline lookup yields CDR1 MNHNS and CDR2 SASEGT. In DNA form, the CDR3 reads TGTGCCAGCAGCCCCGGGACAGGTTACTACGAGCAGTACTTC. Translated: CASSPGTGYYEQYF.

The gene calls are TRBV28 and TRBJ1-5, with TRBD1 matching 7 bases. Germline V CDR1 and CDR2: MDHEN, SYDVKM. V shed 6 bases and J 6 bases; nucleotides not matched to a gene: 5. CDR3 length: 13 amino acids. The CDR3 DNA sequence: TGTGCCAGCAGGGACAGGCGGGGTCAGCCCCAGCATTTT. Its protein is CASRDRRGQPQHF.

The V and J genes are TRBV28 and TRBJ1-5; D possibly corresponds to TRBD1 (6 bases). Germline-derived CDR1 and CDR2 are MDHEN and SYDVKM. The CDR3 is 14 amino acids. V lost 6 bases and J 4 bases, leaving 13 bases between the germline ends. CDR3 in DNA: TGTGCCAGCAGGGACGACAGGACTAATCAGCCCCAGCATTTT. Encoded protein: CASRDDRTNQPQHF. The full variable domain, with the rest looked up from reference TRBV28 and TRBJ1-5, is DVKVTQSSRYLVKRTGEKVFLECVQDMDHENMFWYRQDPGLGLRLIYFSYDVKMKEKGDIPEGYSVSREKKERFSLILESASTNQTSMYLCASRDDRTNQPQHFGDGTRLSIL.

V and J are TRBV18 and TRBJ2-2; D ambiguous. V gave up 3 bases and J gave up 2 bases, with 7 bases separating them. This CDR3 spans 14 amino acids. Germline values: CDR1 KGHSH, CDR2 LQKENI. The CDR3 is CASSPASNTGELFF. The CDR3 nucleotides read TGTGCCAGCTCACCGGCGAGCAACACCGGGGAGCTGTTTTTT.

The chain carries TRBV19 and TRBJ1-2, with D perhaps TRBD1 (6 bases). Between the trimmed V and J ends, which lost 7 bases and 2 bases, there was a span of 14 bases. Germline loops: CDR1 LNHDA, CDR2 SQIVND (reference sequence). The CDR3 spans 14 residues. CDR3 in amino acids: CASTRGQTNYGYTF. Written as DNA, the CDR3 is TGTGCCAGTACTAGGGGACAAACCAACTATGGCTACACCTTC.

The chain joins TRBV19 to TRBJ2-1; 10 bases align to TRBD2. CDR1 and CDR2 from the germline V gene are LNHDA and SQIVND (reference sequence). The CDR3 totals 16 residues. V dropped 3 bases and J dropped 6; count of bases not matched to a gene: 8. The CDR3 bases are TGTGCCAGTAGTATCCCAGCGGGGGGGCACGGCAATGAGCAGTTCTTC. It translates to CASSIPAGGHGNEQFF.

The CDR3 DNA is TGTGCCAGCAGCGTAGGCCTCAGAGAGAACACTGAAGCTTTCTTT. This sequence encodes CASSVGLRENTEAFF. The chain is built from TRBV5-6 and TRBJ1-1; no clear D gene. There are 15 residues in the CDR3. Germline V lookup: CDR1 SGHDT, CDR2 YYEEEE. The V gene lost 4 bases and the J gene lost 1 base, with 14 bases spanning the gap.

The gene calls are TRBV5-1 and TRBJ2-7; tentatively, D is TRBD2 (6 bases). Germline V CDR1 and CDR2: SGHRS, YFSETQ. This CDR3 contains 15 residues. Between the trimmed V and J ends, which lost 0 bases and 3 bases, there was a span of 13 bases. CDR3 protein: CASSLVGGGGYEQYF. The CDR3 DNA reads TGCGCCAGCAGCTTGGTCGGGGGTGGCGGCTACGAGCAGTACTTC.

The chain combines TRBV7-3 with TRBJ1-1; no firm D call. The CDR3 is 13 residues long. Germline-derived CDR1 and CDR2 are SGHTA and FQGTGA. The V end lost 7 bases, the J end lost 4 bases, and 13 bases lay between the germline ends. In DNA form, the CDR3 reads TGTGCCAGCAAGTATAACGAGATCACTGAAGCTTTCTTT. As protein: CASKYNEITEAFF.

This chain uses TRBV4-1 with TRBJ2-6, with TRBD1 matching over 7 bases. Trimming took 1 base from V and 0 from J; bases not matched to a gene: 3. This CDR3 contains 17 residues. Germline values: CDR1 MGHRA, CDR2 YSYEKL. The CDR3 nucleotides are TGCGCCAGCAGCCAAGTCCCAGGGGGCTCTGGGGCCAACGTCCTGACTTTC. Amino acid sequence: CASSQVPGGSGANVLTF.

J is TRBJ2-3 and V is TRBV29-1; tentatively, D is TRBD2 (6 bases). The CDR3 is 15 residues long. CDR1 SQVTM and CDR2 ANQGSEA come from the germline V gene. The V end was cut by 4 bases, the J end by 0 bases, with 14 bases between. CDR3 in DNA: TGCAGCGTTGCGGGAGCGTGGGCTAGCACAGATACGCAGTATTTT. This sequence encodes CSVAGAWASTDTQYF.